Listed here are 26 T cell receptor beta chains from one sample, sequenced in a study of blood T cells in healthy people across ages. Sample-barcoded 5' priming and a J-beta primer mix drove a second PCR of 7 to 11 cycles. MiXCR, applied by TCRdb to the 5' RACE reads, yields one record per CDR3 protein. This sample yields 800,000 to 1,300,000 distinct CDR3 sequences, of which around 27% are seen a single time; about 0.72% belongs to the top ten. These data were also reused for a study on T cells of mothers and their children.

Specimen: blood. These receptor sequences come from a girl aged 2-10 years in good health.

This clonotype has a count of ten or more. The rearrangement links TRBV27 to TRBJ2-5, with D hard to call. Trimming cost V 2 bases and J 0 bases, with 10 bases left between them. Germline lookup yields CDR1 MNHEY and CDR2 SMNVEV (reference sequence). The CDR3 sequence is 15 residues long. The CDR3 DNA reads as TGTGCCAGCAGTTTAATCCCGCATCACCAAGAGACCCAGTACTTC. Translating it yields CASSLIPHHQETQYF.

The chain is built from TRBV12-3 or TRBV12-4 and TRBJ1-3; 10 bases are shared with TRBD1. V lost 5 bases and J lost 8; bases outside the gene matches: 9. CDR3 length: 15 residues. In DNA form, the CDR3 reads TGTGCCAGCAGTCTACACCGGGACAGGGGATACACCATATATTTT. Protein product: CASSLHRDRGYTIYF.

Only a few counts were recorded for this clonotype. One junction end does not reproduce the germline sequence, and a read error may be involved. The CDR3 loop reads CGAREPGLAGADTQYF. The CDR3 nucleotides read TGCGGTGCTAGAGAACCGGGACTAGCGGGAGCAGATACGCAGTATTTT. The V gene is TRBV20-1, the J gene TRBJ2-3; TRBD2 matches 14 bases. Germline CDR1 reads DFQATT; CDR2 reads SNEGSKA (reference sequence). This CDR3 region has 16 residues.

J is TRBJ2-2 and V is TRBV29-1; TRBD1 matches 9 bases. After removal of 6 bases from V and 3 bases from J, the junction contained 2 bases not matched to a gene. Germline assignment: CDR1 SQVTM and CDR2 ANQGSEA. CDR3 length: 13 residues. CDR3: CSVRTGDTGELFF. The CDR3 nucleotides read TGCAGCGTAAGGACAGGGGACACCGGGGAGCTGTTTTTT.

This clonotype has a handful of counts. V gene TRBV14 combines with J gene TRBJ1-2, with TRBD1 as a possible D gene (6 bases). Germline CDR1 SGHDN, CDR2 FVKESK. The CDR3 spans 15 residues. Trimming stripped 3 bases from V and 4 bases from J, with 15 bases between. CDR3 sequence reads: CASSHYNQGLYGYTF. The CDR3 DNA follows: TGTGCCAGCAGCCACTACAATCAGGGGCTCTATGGCTACACCTTC. The full variable domain, with the rest looked up from reference TRBV14 and TRBJ1-2, is EAGVTQFPSHSVIEKGQTVTLRCDPISGHDNLYWYRRVMGKEIKFLLHFVKESKQDESGMPNNRFLAERTGGTYSTLKVQPAELEDSGVYFCASSHYNQGLYGYTFGSGTRLTVV.

The chain carries TRBV3-1 and TRBJ2-5, with 10 bases matching TRBD2. This CDR3 contains 15 residues. Per germline, CDR1 LGHDT and CDR2 YNNKEL (reference sequence). Trimming removed 4 bases from V and 3 bases from J; junction bases left unmatched: 5. This CDR3 reads CASSPLAGLKETQYF. The CDR3 DNA follows: TGTGCCAGCAGCCCACTAGCGGGACTCAAAGAGACCCAGTACTTC.

V is TRBV5-1 and J is TRBJ1-2; 12 bases match TRBD1. CDR1 is SGHRS, CDR2 YFSETQ, per germline. CDR3 length: 16 amino acids. With V trimmed by 5 bases and J by 4 bases, 9 bases remained unmatched. The CDR3 DNA sequence: TGCGCCAGCAGGAGCGGGACAGGGGGCGAACGCTATGGCTACACCTTC. Protein product: CASRSGTGGERYGYTF.

DNA for the CDR3: TGTGCCAGCAGCCAAGGCTTGGAGTCGCCCCAGATGTTTTTT. It yields the protein CASSQGLESPQMFF. This chain joins TRBV4-2 and TRBJ1-4; D gene ambiguous. The CDR3 runs to 14 residues. V lost 1 base to trimming and J lost 15 bases, with 18 bases between them. Germline V gene sequence: CDR1 LGHNA, CDR2 YNFKEQ.

With respect to this clonotype: Germline and junction disagree at one end, which may indicate a read error. The CDR3 DNA is TGCGCCAGCAGCCAAGCAAACAGGATGGGGACCCAGCACTTC. This codes for CASSQANRMGTQHF. The chain couples TRBV4-1 to TRBJ2-1; possibly TRBD1 or TRBD2 for D (5 bases each). The CDR3 spans 14 residues. The germline gives CDR1 MGHRA, CDR2 YSYEKL.

This clonotype was detected a few times. CDR3 in amino acids: CSARPSGWRGKAEQFF. CDR3 DNA: TGCAGTGCTAGACCATCCGGCTGGCGGGGGAAGGCTGAGCAGTTCTTC. This chain uses TRBV20-1 with TRBJ2-1, with TRBD2 matching over 7 bases. Germline CDR1 and CDR2: DFQATT and SNEGSKA (reference sequence). The CDR3 length is 16 residues. With V trimmed by 2 bases and J by 9 bases, 16 bases remained unmatched.

This clonotype was counted a few times. This chain joins TRBV6-2 or TRBV6-3 and TRBJ1-1, with a possible D match to TRBD1 (5 bases). Looked up from germline, CDR1 is MNHEY and CDR2 is SVGEGT. Trimming pared 7 bases from V and 0 bases from J, leaving 12 bases between. The CDR3 runs to 14 residues. CDR3 residues: CASKGPSMNTEAFF. The CDR3 DNA reads as TGTGCCAGCAAGGGGCCCTCGATGAACACTGAAGCTTTCTTT.

J is TRBJ1-4 and V is TRBV19; D uncertain. This CDR3 has 14 amino acids. Germline CDR1 and CDR2: LNHDA and SQIVND (reference sequence). V dropped 5 bases and J dropped 8 bases, with 15 bases sitting between them. The DNA of the CDR3 is TGTGCCAGTAGTGCAACGGTGATAGGGGAAAAACTGTTTTTT. Translation gives CASSATVIGEKLFF.

The CDR3 loop reads CASSQQGKNTEAFF. CDR3 nucleotide sequence: TGTGCCAGCAGCCAACAGGGGAAAAACACTGAAGCTTTCTTT. J is TRBJ1-1 and V is TRBV6-2 or TRBV6-3, with 7 bases matching TRBD1. From germline, CDR1 is MNHEY and CDR2 SVGEGT. The CDR3 runs 14 residues. J gave up 2 bases and V 6 bases, and 6 bases lay outside the gene matches.

This clonotype was seen more than once but under ten times. Lacking the conserved final phenylalanine or tryptophan, this CDR3 likely reflects a read error. No DNA is shown, since the ends of the CDR3 on it are uncertain; the CDR3 is the one TCRdb lists. The CDR3 spells CSVGGRQDEIL. The V gene is TRBV29-1, the J gene TRBJ1-2; TRBD1 is the table's D call, not checked against the DNA. CDR1 and CDR2 (germline): SQVTM, ANQGSEA. Ends included, the CDR3 has 11 residues.

The V gene is TRBV4-3, the J gene TRBJ2-7, with no clear D. The germline CDR1 and CDR2 sequences are LGHNA and YSLEER. The CDR3 has 14 amino acids. V lost 1 base and J lost 2, with 9 bases in between. Here the CDR3 DNA reads TGCGCCAGCAGCCAAGCCACGGTGACCTACGAGCAGTACTTC. It codes for CASSQATVTYEQYF.

The chain links TRBV28 to TRBJ2-6, with 7 bases identical to TRBD1. V was clipped by 7 bases and J by 5 bases; unmatched bases: 8. Germline CDR1 is MDHEN and CDR2 is SYDVKM. CDR3 length: 15 residues. CDR3 nucleotide sequence: TGTGCCAGCACCCGACAGGGCGTAAGGGCCAACGTCCTGACTTTC. Amino acids: CASTRQGVRANVLTF.

This clonotype occurred a few times. V and J are TRBV12-3 or TRBV12-4 and TRBJ1-5; 7 positions match TRBD1. This CDR3 has 13 amino acids. Trimming removed 10 bases from V and 6 bases from J; junction bases left unmatched: 9. The CDR3 bases are TGTGCCACTAGACAGGGAGGCGGTCAGCCCCAGCATTTT. It codes for CATRQGGGQPQHF.

The rearrangement uses TRBV27 and TRBJ1-6; possibly TRBD1 for D (6 bases). CDR3 length: 15 amino acids. V lost 3 bases, J lost 10 bases, and 16 bases lay in between. The germline gives CDR1 MNHEY, CDR2 SMNVEV (reference sequence). The CDR3 DNA sequence: TGTGCCAGCAGTTTGGACAGTTTGATAGAGTCACCCCTCCACTTT. Its translation is CASSLDSLIESPLHF.

The chain has TRBV29-1 and TRBJ2-5; 13 nucleotides agree with TRBD2. Judging by the DNA end, TRBJ2-7 fits better; the J call may be wrong. This CDR3 region has 13 residues. Germline CDR1 is SQVTM and CDR2 is ANQGSEA. In nucleotides, the CDR3 is TGCAGCGGCACTAGCGGGAGGGGGTACGAGCAGTACTTC. Translation: CSGTSGRGYEQYF.

In its sample, this clonotype was seen a few times. For the CDR3, the DNA is TGTGCCAGCAGCTTAGAGGAGTCGCCTGGGATCGAGCAGTTCTTC. This codes for CASSLEESPGIEQFF. The rearrangement links TRBV11-2 to TRBJ2-1; no definite D call. The CDR3 has 15 residues. The V and J ends lost 0 bases and 10 bases respectively, with 16 bases between them. Germline loops: CDR1 SGHAT, CDR2 FQNNGV.

The V and J genes are TRBV11-2 and TRBJ1-2; D is unresolved. The V gene's germline CDR1 is SGHAT and CDR2 FQNNGV. There are 13 residues in the CDR3. The ends were cut back, 5 bases at V and 6 bases at J, with 13 bases in the middle. The CDR3: CASSQDPSNGYTF. CDR3 sequence (DNA): TGTGCCAGCAGCCAGGACCCCTCCAATGGCTACACCTTC.

The chain links TRBV27 to TRBJ1-6, with 7 bases aligning to TRBD1. Germline V gene sequence: CDR1 MNHEY, CDR2 SMNVEV (reference sequence). The CDR3 contains 16 residues. Trimming at V came to 7 bases and at J to 3 bases, leaving 9 bases not matched to a gene. Here the CDR3 reads CASKLVGTVYNSPLHF. CDR3 coding DNA: TGTGCCAGCAAGTTAGTGGGGACAGTCTATAATTCACCCCTCCACTTT.

This clonotype has more than one count but fewer than ten. The chain combines TRBV12-5 with TRBJ2-7, with 7 positions matching TRBD1. The V and J ends lost 0 bases and 4 bases, in that order; junction bases with no gene match: 6. CDR1 LGHNT and CDR2 FRNRAP come from the germline V gene. The CDR3 loop spans 15 amino acids. The CDR3 reads CASGLVQGTRYEQYF. DNA of the CDR3: TGTGCTAGTGGTTTGGTACAGGGGACAAGGTACGAGCAGTACTTC.

The rearrangement uses TRBV7-2 and TRBJ2-5; D is ambiguous. CDR1 and CDR2 (germline): SGHTA, FQGNSA. V gave up 3 bases and J gave up 5 bases, with 19 bases separating them. The CDR3 runs to 16 residues. The CDR3 DNA sequence: TGTGCCAGCAGCTTTAACCCCCCGGCTACCTCGGAGACCCAGTACTTC. It encodes CASSFNPPATSETQYF.

The chain combines TRBV28 with TRBJ1-5, with TRBD1 as a possible D gene (5 bases). The V end lost 5 bases, the J end lost 7 bases, and 15 bases lay between the germline ends. This CDR3 is built from 14 residues. From germline, CDR1 is MDHEN and CDR2 SYDVKM. CDR3 protein: CASSPGGSRQPQHF. CDR3 in DNA: TGTGCCAGCAGTCCCGGGGGGTCTCGGCAGCCCCAGCATTTT.

V and J are TRBV20-1 and TRBJ1-2, with D unresolved. Germline V gives CDR1 DFQATT, CDR2 SNEGSKA (reference sequence). There are 14 residues in the CDR3. V lost 0 bases to trimming and J lost 8 bases, with 16 bases between them. CDR3 sequence (DNA): TGCAGTGCTAGAGATCTCACGGGATCGGAGGGCTACACCTTC. Its protein product is CSARDLTGSEGYTF.